This T cell receptor beta chain was sequenced in a study of beta chain features in type 1 diabetes. Study-wide points: Relative to healthy donors, patients appeared to have naive, central memory and Treg TCRB repertoires that were more similar. VDJ junctions sequenced from type 1 diabetes patients showed fewer insertions and more deletions. The question left open here concerned HLA type influencing TCRB rearrangement.

A single heparinised draw of roughly 100 mL on average was taken per donor. The V gene's germline CDR1 is GTSNPN and CDR2 SVGIG (reference sequence). CDR3 length: 13 residues. Expressed TCRB transcripts got sequenced, as all isolated RNA was reverse transcribed. Sequencing was performed with immunoSEQ multiplex PCR; in TCRdb, only in-frame clones are kept and a portion is missing. The sample records approximately 170,000 clones, less than 9.5% being singletons. Concerning this clone: Antigen: not known.

The sequence came from a woman between 18 and 29 years old in good health. The chain uses TRBV30 and TRBJ2-7; D remains unclear. The DNA end favors TRBJ2-5, so the J call may be wrong. Material: central memory CD4+ T cells from blood. The CDR3 DNA follows: TGTGCCTGGAGTGTACTGGTTGGGGAGACCCAGTACTTC. It translates to CAWSVLVGETQYF.